These 27 T cell receptor beta chains share one sample of origin, sequenced in a study of blood T cell repertoires in COVID-19. The protocol was immunoSEQ multiplex PCR, while the TCRdb copy is restricted to in-frame clones and leaves out a portion. The sample lists around 250,000 clones; around 89% were seen once. Sequencing was carried out using PBMCs or T cells enriched from blood (not recorded which). The receptors here all came from a woman under 40 who had recovered from COVID-19.

V gene TRBV5-1 combines with J gene TRBJ2-7; D is perhaps TRBD1 (5 bases). The length of the CDR3 is 17 residues. Looked up from germline, CDR1 is SGHRS and CDR2 is YFSETQ. V lost 0 bases and J 3 bases, leaving 19 bases between the germline ends. CDR3 nucleotide sequence: TGCGCCAGCAGCTTGGCCATTTCTCGAAAGACAGTCTACGAGCAGTACTTC. Its protein product is CASSLAISRKTVYEQYF.

The chain employs TRBV27 and TRBJ1-2, with 11 bases fitting TRBD1. The CDR3 has 15 amino acids. The junction had 6 bases not matched to a gene; V was cut back by 4 bases and J by 5 bases. Per germline, CDR1 MNHEY and CDR2 SMNVEV (reference sequence). The CDR3 DNA reads TGTGCCAGCAGTTCCCCGGGACAGGGGGTATATGGCTACACCTTC. It specifies CASSSPGQGVYGYTF.

This rearrangement joins TRBV3-1 (or the pseudogene TRBV3-2) to TRBJ2-1; 7 bases map to TRBD2. The germline gives CDR1 LGHDT, CDR2 YNNKEL (reference sequence). This CDR3 has 14 residues. The J segment lost 10 bases and the V segment lost 6 bases, leaving 12 bases of the junction unmatched. CDR3 region: CASSQTSANEEQFF. CDR3 sequence (DNA): TGTGCCAGCAGTCAAACTAGCGCGAATGAGGAGCAGTTCTTC.

This clone showed up just a few times. CDR3 DNA: TGTGCCAGCAGCACCACTAGCGGGGGCTACGAGCAGTACTTC. This gives the protein CASSTTSGGYEQYF. The chain couples TRBV28 to TRBJ2-7, with 11 positions matching TRBD2. CDR3 length: 14 amino acids. Trimming cost V 6 bases and J 3 bases; bases outside gene matches: 4. Germline CDR1 and CDR2: MDHEN and SYDVKM.

The V and J genes are TRBV28 and TRBJ1-4; weak D call: TRBD1 (5 bases). V lost 11 bases and J lost 4, with 14 bases in between. The V gene's germline CDR1 is MDHEN and CDR2 SYDVKM. CDR3 length: 13 residues. The CDR3 loop reads CAGGGGVNEKLFF. The DNA for the CDR3 is TGTGCCGGTGGGGGAGGGGTTAATGAAAAACTGTTTTTT.

This chain links TRBV7-2 with TRBJ1-2; tentatively, D is TRBD1 (5 bases). CDR3 size: 13 residues. CDR1 is SGHTA, CDR2 FQGNSA, per germline. Trimming removed 1 base at V and 7 bases at J, with 10 bases between. The CDR3 DNA reads as TGTGCCAGCAGCTTAGGGGGCCAGGTTGGCTACACCTTC. Its protein product is CASSLGGQVGYTF. Looking up the rest from reference TRBV7-2 and TRBJ1-2 gives the full variable domain: GAGVSQSPSNKVTEKGKDVELRCDPISGHTALYWYRQSLGQGLEFLIYFQGNSAPDKSGLPSDRFSAERTGGSVSTLTIQRTQQEDSAVYLCASSLGGQVGYTFGSGTRLTVV.

This clone was observed a single time. This chain links TRBV28 with TRBJ1-1; tentatively, D is TRBD1 (5 bases). CDR3 length: 15 residues. The germline CDR1 and CDR2 sequences are MDHEN and SYDVKM. Trimming stripped 1 base from V and 6 bases from J, with 15 bases between. Here the CDR3 reads CASSLSARRGPEAFF. The DNA of the CDR3 is TGTGCCAGCAGTTTATCAGCCAGGAGGGGACCTGAAGCTTTCTTT.

J is TRBJ1-2 and V is TRBV24-1; unclear D gene. Germline V gives CDR1 KGHDR, CDR2 SFDVKD. V lost 10 bases to trimming and J lost 4 bases, with 18 bases between them. The CDR3 length is 14 residues. The CDR3 spells CATTNPASSYGYTF. CDR3 DNA sequence: TGTGCCACGACAAACCCGGCTTCCTCCTATGGCTACACCTTC.

This rearrangement joins TRBV5-6 to TRBJ1-1; perhaps TRBD1 as D (5 bases). CDR1 is SGHDT, CDR2 YYEEEE, per germline. V was shortened by 4 bases and J by 4 bases, with 14 bases between the two germline ends. This CDR3 contains 14 residues. The CDR3 DNA follows: TGTGCCAGCAGCCCTGTAGGGGAAAGCACTGAAGCTTTCTTT. Translating gives CASSPVGESTEAFF. Full variable domain (outside the CDR3, taken from reference TRBV5-6 and TRBJ1-1): DAGVTQSPTHLIKTRGQQVTLRCSPKSGHDTVSWYQQALGQGPQFIFQYYEEEERQRGNFPDRFSGHQFPNYSSELNVNALLLGDSALYLCASSPVGESTEAFFGQGTRLTVV.

The chain recombines TRBV5-1 with TRBJ2-3; D gene ambiguous. Trimming shortened V by 2 bases and J by 5 bases, and 3 bases separated the two germline ends. The CDR3 contains 11 residues. Per germline, CDR1 SGHRS and CDR2 YFSETQ. This CDR3 reads CASSFKDTQYF. CDR3 coding DNA: TGCGCCAGCAGCTTCAAAGATACGCAGTATTTT.

J is TRBJ1-3 and V is TRBV7-8; D is unclear. The CDR3 runs 16 residues. Germline V gives CDR1 SGHVS, CDR2 FQNEAQ. The V end lost 5 bases, the J end lost 0 bases, and 14 bases lay between the germline ends. The CDR3 nucleotides read TGTGCCAGCAGCCTCCGCGAGTTTCTCTCTGGAAACACCATATATTTT. Its translation: CASSLREFLSGNTIYF.

This clone was observed a few times. V gene TRBV4-1 combines with J gene TRBJ1-6, with 7 bases matching TRBD1. Germline V gives CDR1 MGHRA, CDR2 YSYEKL. The CDR3 covers 14 residues. V lost 4 bases and J lost 7; bases outside the gene matches: 4. CDR3 nucleotides: TGCGCCAGCAGCCGGACAGGCCTGAATTCACCCCTCCACTTT. Amino acids: CASSRTGLNSPLHF.

The chain joins TRBV18 to TRBJ1-1, with 7 bases lining up with TRBD1. Germline CDR1 is KGHSH and CDR2 is LQKENI. The V segment lost 4 bases and the J segment 3 bases; nucleotides outside the gene matches: 20. The CDR3 runs to 19 residues. Here the CDR3 reads CASSRELHLLQGSDTEAFF. The CDR3 nucleotides are TGTGCCAGCTCACGAGAACTGCACCTTTTACAGGGGTCGGACACTGAAGCTTTCTTT.

This chain joins TRBV19 and TRBJ2-7; D is possibly TRBD2 (5 bases). Trimming removed 2 bases at V and 2 bases at J, with 10 bases between. CDR1 is LNHDA and CDR2 is SQIVND in the germline V gene (reference sequence). This CDR3 region has 14 residues. For the CDR3, the DNA is TGTGCCAGTAGTATAAGCGGTTTTGCCTACGAGCAGTACTTC. It yields the protein CASSISGFAYEQYF.

The V gene is TRBV7-6, the J gene TRBJ2-3, with TRBD2 matching 14 bases. V shed 4 bases, J shed 2 bases, and the junction held 11 bases outside the gene matches. The CDR3 contains 19 residues. Germline CDR1 is SGHVS and CDR2 is FNYEAQ. The CDR3 loop reads CASSSGLAGGWWDTDTQYF. CDR3 nucleotide sequence: TGTGCCAGCAGCTCCGGACTAGCGGGAGGCTGGTGGGACACAGATACGCAGTATTTT.

On this clone: In the same sample, other DNA sequences code for this CDR3. The chain employs TRBV18 and TRBJ1-2; no reliable D call. CDR1 and CDR2 (germline): KGHSH, LQKENI. This CDR3 is 14 amino acids long. V lost 2 bases, J lost 2 bases, and 9 bases lay in between. CDR3 nucleotide sequence: TGTGCCAGCTCACCATCGGGAGGCAACTATGGCTACACCTTC. Translating gives CASSPSGGNYGYTF.

The V and J genes are TRBV5-6 and TRBJ1-4, with 8 bases lining up with TRBD1. The V and J ends lost 1 base and 7 bases, in that order; junction bases with no gene match: 12. This CDR3 spans 17 amino acids. Looked up from germline, CDR1 is SGHDT and CDR2 is YYEEEE. CDR3 bases: TGTGCCAGCAGCTTGAGGGGACAGGTCAACCGAGGTGAAAAACTGTTTTTT. As protein: CASSLRGQVNRGEKLFF.

The V gene is TRBV30, the J gene TRBJ1-5, with 9 nucleotides matching TRBD1. Losses at the gene ends were 2 bases for V and 3 bases for J; bases not matched to a gene: 8. Germline V gene sequence: CDR1 GTSNPN, CDR2 SVGIG (reference sequence). The CDR3 runs 16 residues. The CDR3 nucleotides are TGTGCCTGGAGTAGGCCCCGGGACAGGGACAATCAGCCCCAGCATTTT. Translation: CAWSRPRDRDNQPQHF.

The chain carries TRBV7-2 and TRBJ2-1, with D perhaps TRBD1 (5 bases). The CDR3 sequence is 18 residues long. Per germline, CDR1 SGHTA and CDR2 FQGNSA. The germline V and J ends were trimmed by 2 bases and 3 bases, with 20 bases remaining between them. The CDR3 region has the DNA TGTGCCAGCAGCTTAAATTCCCAGGGCGTAGGGCTCTACAATGAGCAGTTCTTC. Protein: CASSLNSQGVGLYNEQFF.

This clone was seen a single time. The rearrangement joins TRBV3-1 (or the pseudogene TRBV3-2) to TRBJ1-1; D unclear. CDR3 length equals 14 residues. The V gene's germline CDR1 is LGHDT and CDR2 YNNKEL (reference sequence). Trimming removed 0 bases at V and 1 base at J, with 6 bases between. The CDR3 DNA reads TGTGCCAGCAGCCAAGATTTCCAGAACACTGAAGCTTTCTTT. It codes for CASSQDFQNTEAFF.

This clone was seen just once. This rearrangement joins TRBV5-1 to TRBJ1-1; 8 bases line up with TRBD1. Trimming took 3 bases from V and 4 from J; bases not matched to a gene: 5. This CDR3 is built from 14 residues. CDR1 and CDR2 (germline): SGHRS, YFSETQ. CDR3 coding DNA: TGCGCCAGCAGCTCCGACAGGGGTCTCACTGAAGCTTTCTTT. This translates into CASSSDRGLTEAFF. Drawing the rest from reference TRBV5-1 and TRBJ1-1, the complete variable domain is KAGVTQTPRYLIKTRGQQVTLSCSPISGHRSVSWYQQTPGQGLQFLFEYFSETQRNKGNFPGRFSGRQFSNSRSEMNVSTLELGDSALYLCASSSDRGLTEAFFGQGTRLTVV.

The chain couples TRBV6-6 to TRBJ1-1; D unclear. Germline V gives CDR1 MNHNY, CDR2 SVGAGI (reference sequence). V was shortened by 5 bases and J by 3 bases, with 22 bases between the two germline ends. CDR3 length: 17 residues. The CDR3 DNA is TGTGCCAGCAGTCTCCTTCTCGGTACCTCCGGGGACACTGAAGCTTTCTTT. Its protein product is CASSLLLGTSGDTEAFF.

For the CDR3, the DNA is TGTGCCTGGAGGGTGGGGGGAGGCCTACCTGAAGCTTTCTTT. Amino acid sequence: CAWRVGGGLPEAFF. The genes are TRBV30 and TRBJ1-1, with D perhaps TRBD1 (5 bases). The CDR3 runs to 14 residues. CDR1 is GTSNPN and CDR2 is SVGIG in the germline V gene (reference sequence). Trimming took off 3 bases at V and 6 bases at J, with 17 bases between the two ends.

The J gene is TRBJ2-7, the V gene TRBV6-1; a possible D gene is TRBD1 (6 bases). CDR1 is MNHNS and CDR2 is SASEGT in the germline V gene. V was shortened by 0 bases and J by 3 bases, with 9 bases between the two germline ends. This CDR3 is built from 14 residues. The CDR3 spells CASSEAWDNYEQYF. The CDR3 DNA follows: TGTGCCAGCAGTGAAGCCTGGGACAACTACGAGCAGTACTTC.

The chain uses TRBV18 and TRBJ1-2; D uncertain. V lost 2 bases, J lost 7 bases, and 11 bases lay in between. CDR3 length: 13 residues. CDR1 is KGHSH, CDR2 LQKENI, per germline. The CDR3 bases are TGTGCCAGCTCACCAGGAGAGGGCCGTGGCTACACCTTC. Translation: CASSPGEGRGYTF. Based on the CDR3 plus reference TRBV18 and TRBJ1-2, the full variable domain is NAGVMQNPRHLVRRRGQEARLRCSPMKGHSHVYWYRQLPEEGLKFMVYLQKENIIDESGMPKERFSAEFPKEGPSILRIQQVVRGDSAAYFCASSPGEGRGYTFGSGTRLTVV.

This chain uses TRBV4-1 with TRBJ2-7; 7 bases fit TRBD1. The CDR3 loop spans 15 amino acids. The J segment lost 0 bases and the V segment lost 2 bases, leaving 4 bases of the junction unmatched. Germline CDR1 is MGHRA and CDR2 is YSYEKL. The CDR3 here is CASSQSDRASYEQYF. DNA of the CDR3: TGCGCCAGCAGCCAATCTGACAGGGCCTCCTACGAGCAGTACTTC.

This chain connects TRBV4-2 to TRBJ2-7; D might be TRBD1 (6 bases). Deletions cut 6 bases from V and 3 bases from J, with 18 bases between. Germline-derived CDR1 and CDR2 are LGHNA and YNFKEQ. The CDR3 spans 15 residues. The CDR3 region has the DNA TGTGCCAGCAGTAGTAAAAGGACAGAGATCTACGAGCAGTACTTC. Encoded protein: CASSSKRTEIYEQYF.